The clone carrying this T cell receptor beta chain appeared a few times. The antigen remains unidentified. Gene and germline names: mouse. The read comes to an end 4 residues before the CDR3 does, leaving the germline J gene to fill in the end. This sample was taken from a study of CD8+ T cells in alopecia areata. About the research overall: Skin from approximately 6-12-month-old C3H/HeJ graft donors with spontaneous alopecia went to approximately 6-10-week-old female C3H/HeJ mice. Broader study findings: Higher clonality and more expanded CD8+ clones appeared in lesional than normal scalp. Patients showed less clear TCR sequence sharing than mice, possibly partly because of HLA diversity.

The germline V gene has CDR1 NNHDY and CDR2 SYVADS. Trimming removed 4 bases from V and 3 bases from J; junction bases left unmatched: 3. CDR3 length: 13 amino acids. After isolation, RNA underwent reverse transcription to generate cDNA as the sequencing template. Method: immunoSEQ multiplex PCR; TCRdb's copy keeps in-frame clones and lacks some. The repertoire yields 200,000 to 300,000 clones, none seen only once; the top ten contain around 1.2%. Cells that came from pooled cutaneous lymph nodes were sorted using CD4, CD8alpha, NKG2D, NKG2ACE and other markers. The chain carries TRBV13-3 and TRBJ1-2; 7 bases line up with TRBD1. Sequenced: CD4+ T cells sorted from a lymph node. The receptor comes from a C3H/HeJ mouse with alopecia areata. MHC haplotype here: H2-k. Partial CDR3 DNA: TGTGCCAGCAGTCCCCAGGGGGACTCC. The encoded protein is CASSPQGDS. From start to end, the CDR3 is CASSPQGDSDYTF.